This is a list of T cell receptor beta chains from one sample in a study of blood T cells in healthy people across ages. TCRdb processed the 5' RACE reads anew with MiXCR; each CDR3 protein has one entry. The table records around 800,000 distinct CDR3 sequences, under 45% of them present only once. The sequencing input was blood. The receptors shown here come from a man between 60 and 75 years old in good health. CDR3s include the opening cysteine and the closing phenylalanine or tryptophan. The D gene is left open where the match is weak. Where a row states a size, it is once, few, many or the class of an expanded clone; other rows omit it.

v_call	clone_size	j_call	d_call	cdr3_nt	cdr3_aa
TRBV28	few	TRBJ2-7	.	TGTGCCAGCAGTTGGCGGTACAACTACGAGCAGTACTTC	CASSWRYNYEQYF
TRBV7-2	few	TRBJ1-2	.	TGTGCCAGCAGCAGACACAGAGTCGAATATGGCTACACCTTC	CASSRHRVEYGYTF
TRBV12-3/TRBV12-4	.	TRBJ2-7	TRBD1	TGTGCCAACAGTTCCCCGCGGACAGGGCCCCCCTACGAGCAGTACTTC	CANSSPRTGPPYEQYF
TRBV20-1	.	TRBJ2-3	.	TGCAGTGCTAGAGATCCGGGCGGAGTAACAGATACGCAGTATTTT	CSARDPGGVTDTQYF
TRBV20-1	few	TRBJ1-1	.	TGCAGTCTCCGGAGGGAGGGGAACACTGAAGCTTTCTTT	CSLRREGNTEAFF
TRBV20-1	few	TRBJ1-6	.	TGCAGTGCTAGAGAGGTATTGCGATCTCCGAGCTCCTATAATTCACCCCTCCACTTT	CSAREVLRSPSSYNSPLHF
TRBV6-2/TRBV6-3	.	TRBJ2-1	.	TGTGCCAGCAGTGGACAGTGGTCCTACAATGAGCAGTTCTTC	CASSGQWSYNEQFF
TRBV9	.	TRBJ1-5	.	TGTGCCAGCAGCCCTCGCGGGGCCGATCAGCCCCAGCATTTT	CASSPRGADQPQHF
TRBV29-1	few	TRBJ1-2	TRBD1	TGCAGCGCCGAGGGGCAGGGGGCATATGGCTACACCTTC	CSAEGQGAYGYTF
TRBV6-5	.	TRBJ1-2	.	TGTGCCAGCAGTTTTAGAATCGGAGTCGGCTACACCTTC	CASSFRIGVGYTF
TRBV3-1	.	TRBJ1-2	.	TGTGCCAGCAGCCAAGATGCGGCAGCCAAAAATGGCTACACCTTC	CASSQDAAAKNGYTF
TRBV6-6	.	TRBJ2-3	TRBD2	TGTGCCTCCGGGACTAGCGGGGGCACGGATACGCAGTATTTT	CASGTSGGTDTQYF
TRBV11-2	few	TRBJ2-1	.	TGTGCCAGCAGCCCTGTTTTGAGGTGGGACAATGAGCAGTTCTTC	CASSPVLRWDNEQFF
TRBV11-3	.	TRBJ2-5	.	TGTGCCAGCAGCCGATTATTGTGGGGAGAGACCCAGTACTTC	CASSRLLWGETQYF
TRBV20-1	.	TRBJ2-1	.	TGCAGTGCTAGAGAGCCGCCGAGGGGGGCGTACAATGAGCAGTTCTTC	CSAREPPRGAYNEQFF
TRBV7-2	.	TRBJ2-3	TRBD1	TGTGCCAGCAGCTTGGGACAGAGACGCACAGATACGCAGTATTTT	CASSLGQRRTDTQYF
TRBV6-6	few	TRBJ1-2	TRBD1	TGTGCCAGCAGTCCCAGGGACAGCCCCCCAGGCTATGGCTACACCTTC	CASSPRDSPPGYGYTF
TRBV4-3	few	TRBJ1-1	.	TGCGCCAGCAGCCAAGCCGGGACATACACTGAAGCTTTCTTT	CASSQAGTYTEAFF
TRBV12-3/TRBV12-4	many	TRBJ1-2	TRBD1	TGTGCCAGCCGGACAGGGGCAAACTATGGCTACACCTTC	CASRTGANYGYTF
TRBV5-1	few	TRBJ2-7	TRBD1	TGCGCCAGCAGCCCGGACAGGCCTTACTACGAGCAGTACTTC	CASSPDRPYYEQYF
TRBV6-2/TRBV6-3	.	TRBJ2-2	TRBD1	TGTGCCAGCAGTTGGCAACAGGGGGCGGCCGGCGGGGAGCTGTTTTTT	CASSWQQGAAGGELFF
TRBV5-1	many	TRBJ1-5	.	TGCGCCAGCAGCTTCGATCCCAATCAGCCCCAGCATTTT	CASSFDPNQPQHF
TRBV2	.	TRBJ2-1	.	TGTGCCAGCCTGATTCCGGAAGAGCAGTTCTTC	CASLIPEEQFF
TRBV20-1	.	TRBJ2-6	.	TGCAGTGCTGCGAACTCTGGGGCCAACGTCCTGACTTTC	CSAANSGANVLTF
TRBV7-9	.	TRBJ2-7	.	TGTGCCAGCAGCATCCTCGGACGCCCCGAGCAGTACTTC	CASSILGRPEQYF
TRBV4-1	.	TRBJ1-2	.	TGCGCCAGCAGCCATCCGGGGGGGGCTAACTATGGCTACACCTTC	CASSHPGGANYGYTF
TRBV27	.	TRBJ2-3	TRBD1	TGTGCCAGCAGTCCGCTCGGGACAGCACCACGCACAGATACGCAGTATTTT	CASSPLGTAPRTDTQYF
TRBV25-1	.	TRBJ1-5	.	TGTGCCAGCAGGGGGCAGGGGCTCGACCAGCCCCAGCATTTT	CASRGQGLDQPQHF
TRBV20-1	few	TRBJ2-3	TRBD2	TGCAGTGCACCCTCGAGTAGCGGGGCGGGGAATACGCAGTATTTT	CSAPSSSGAGNTQYF
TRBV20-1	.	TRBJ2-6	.	TGCAGTGCTAGAGCCAGGCACTCTGGGGCCAACGTCCTGACTTTC	CSARARHSGANVLTF
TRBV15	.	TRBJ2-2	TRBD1	TGTGCCACCACTCGGACAGGGGACACCGGGGAGCTGTTTTTT	CATTRTGDTGELFF
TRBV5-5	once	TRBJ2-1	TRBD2	TGTGCCAGCAGCACCCAAGCGGGGCTTTCCTACAATGAGCAGTTCTTC	CASSTQAGLSYNEQFF
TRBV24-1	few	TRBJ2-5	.	TGTGCCACCAGTGAGTCAGGGTTTCAAGAGACCCAGTACTTC	CATSESGFQETQYF
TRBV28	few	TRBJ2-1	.	TGTGCCAGCAGTTTAATCGTCGGGACAGAGCAGTTCTTC	CASSLIVGTEQFF
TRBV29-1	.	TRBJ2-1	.	TGCAGCAAACCCAGGGCAGAGACCCAGTTCTTC	CSKPRAETQFF
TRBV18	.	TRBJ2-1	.	TGTGCCAGCTCACCACAGAACTACAATGAGCAGTTCTTC	CASSPQNYNEQFF
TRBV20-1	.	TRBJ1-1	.	TGCAGTGCTAGTCCCCCAGGCGGTGAAGCTTTCTTT	CSASPPGGEAFF
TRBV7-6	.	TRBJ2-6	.	TGTGCCAGCAGCATGCAGGGGCCTGGGGCCAACGTCCTGACTTTC	CASSMQGPGANVLTF
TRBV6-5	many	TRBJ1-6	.	TGTGCCAGCAGTTACAGGGAGCGATCACCCCTCCACTTT	CASSYRERSPLHF
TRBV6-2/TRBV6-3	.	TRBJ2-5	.	TGTGCCAGCACCCGAGGTGCACTCGAGGGGGAGACCCAGTACTTC	CASTRGALEGETQYF
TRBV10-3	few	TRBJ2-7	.	TGTGCCATCAGTGAGTCCGGGACATTCTCCTACGAGCAGTACTTC	CAISESGTFSYEQYF
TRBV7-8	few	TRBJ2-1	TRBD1	TGTGCCAGCAGCCCCTTGATGGGGACAGACTACTACAATGAGCAGTTCTTC	CASSPLMGTDYYNEQFF
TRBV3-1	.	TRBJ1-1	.	TGTGCCAGCAGCTCTGTCTCCGGGAACACTGAAGCTTTCTTT	CASSSVSGNTEAFF
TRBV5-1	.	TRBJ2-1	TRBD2	TGCGCCAGCAGCTTGGCCTCCGGACTAGCGGGGGGCAAGGAGCAGTTCTTC	CASSLASGLAGGKEQFF
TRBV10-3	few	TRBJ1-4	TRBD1	TGTGCCATCAGTGAGTCGGGACAGGGTGAAAAACTGTTTTTT	CAISESGQGEKLFF
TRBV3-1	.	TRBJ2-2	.	TGTGCCAGCAGCCGGGGACTCCTGAACACCGGGGAGCTGTTTTTT	CASSRGLLNTGELFF
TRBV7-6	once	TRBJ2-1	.	TGTGCCAGCAGCTTAACGGGGGAGGTGAATGAGCAGTTCTTC	CASSLTGEVNEQFF
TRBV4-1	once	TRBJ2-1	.	TGCGCCAGCAGCCAAGCTAGATATGGTGAGCAGTTCTTC	CASSQARYGEQFF
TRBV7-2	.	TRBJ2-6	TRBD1	TGTGCCACCCACCCGGGACAGGGGATCTCTGGGGCCAACGTCCTGACTTTC	CATHPGQGISGANVLTF
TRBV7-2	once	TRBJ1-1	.	TGTGCCGGCAGCTTAGGAGGCGGGGGCGGTGAAGCTTTCTTT	CAGSLGGGGGEAFF
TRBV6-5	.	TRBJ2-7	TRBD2	TGTGCCAGCAGTTACGGGACTAGCAGTCTATACGAGCAGTACTTC	CASSYGTSSLYEQYF
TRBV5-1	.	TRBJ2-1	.	TGCGCCGGCAGCCTTTATGGGGCGAGCTCCTACAATGAGCAGTTCTTC	CAGSLYGASSYNEQFF